These T cell receptor beta chains were read from a single sample in a study of regulatory T cells in long-lasting Graves disease. TCRdb reanalysed the multiplex PCR reads using MiXCR and keeps one entry per CDR3 protein. The table records approximately 500,000 distinct CDR3 sequences, around a fifth of them present only once. The input for sequencing was peripheral blood mononuclear cells (PBMCs), taken when the disease was refractory, from a patient treated with antithyroid drugs. These receptors were taken from a female donor with Graves disease. Each CDR3 is given with its conserved first and last residue. A D gene is named only where the DNA matches it firmly. Only part of the rows carry a size: once, few, many, or a class if the clone is expanded.

j_call d_call v_call clone_size cdr3_nt cdr3_aa
TRBJ1-5 . TRBV28 few TGTGCCAGCAGTTTATACCCCCGGACAGCTGCCGGCAAAACACATCAGCCCCAGCATTTT CASSLYPRTAAGKTHQPQHF
TRBJ1-6 TRBD1 TRBV30 . TGTGCCTGGAGCGGACAGGGTTTGTATTCACCCCTCCACTTT CAWSGQGLYSPLHF
TRBJ1-6 . TRBV28 few TGTGCCACCCAGACAGCTGGTAAAACAAATTCACCCCTCCACTTT CATQTAGKTNSPLHF
TRBJ1-4 . TRBV29-1 many TGCAGCGCGGGCGGGGGGCCGGATGAAAAACTGTTTTTT CSAGGGPDEKLFF
TRBJ2-2 . TRBV20-1 few TGCAGTGCCCTGCCGGGACTGGCGAACACCGGGGAGCTGTTTTTT CSALPGLANTGELFF
TRBJ2-5 TRBD2 TRBV20-1 . TGCAGTGCTAGAGATCCCGGGGGGGCCAGGGAGACCCAGTACTTC CSARDPGGARETQYF
TRBJ2-1 TRBD2 TRBV28 . TGTGCCAGCAGACCCGGGGGGGGGAAGGGGAGGAATGAGCAGTTCTTC CASRPGGGKGRNEQFF
TRBJ2-5 . TRBV27 many TGTGCCAGCAGTCATAGGCCTGTCGGGACCCAGTACTTC CASSHRPVGTQYF
TRBJ2-7 . TRBV27 few TGTGCCAGCAGTCCCCGGGACACAGCCTACGAGCAGTACTTC CASSPRDTAYEQYF
TRBJ2-3 . TRBV6-1 many TGTGCCAGCAGAGTCGGACCCACAGATACGCAGTATTTT CASRVGPTDTQYF
TRBJ2-3 TRBD2 TRBV6-4 once TGTGCCAGCAGTGAAGGATGGAGTAGCGGGGTTACAGATACGCAGTATTTT CASSEGWSSGVTDTQYF
TRBJ2-7 TRBD1 TRBV2 many TGTGCCAGCAGTCAGCAGGGGGTCGACGAGCAGTACTTC CASSQQGVDEQYF
TRBJ2-4 TRBD1 TRBV28 many TGTGCCAGCAGCCGGTACAGGGGATCAGGCAAAAACATTCAGTACTTC CASSRYRGSGKNIQYF
TRBJ2-1 . TRBV7-9 . TGTGCCACCTGGGGCGGCTACAATGAGCAGTTCTTC CATWGGYNEQFF
TRBJ2-7 . TRBV7-2 . TGTGCCAGCAGGCTACGACAGTCCTACGAGCAGTACTTC CASRLRQSYEQYF
TRBJ2-5 . TRBV7-2 . TGTGCCAGCAGCTTAGGCTATGGGCGGGAGACCCAGTACTTC CASSLGYGRETQYF
TRBJ2-4 TRBD1 TRBV3-1 few TGTGCCAGCAGCCCTTTCGGACAGGGAGCCAAAAACATTCAGTACTTC CASSPFGQGAKNIQYF
TRBJ1-5 TRBD1 TRBV28 many TGTGCCAGCAGTTACGCTTCGACAGGGTCCCGTGGGCCCCAGCATTTT CASSYASTGSRGPQHF
TRBJ2-1 TRBD2 TRBV20-1 many TGCAGTGCTAGGGAGACTAGCGTGCCGTACAATGAGCAGTTCTTC CSARETSVPYNEQFF
TRBJ2-5 . TRBV6-5 many TGTGCCAGCAGTTACATCCTTGAAGAGACCCAGTACTTC CASSYILEETQYF
TRBJ2-1 . TRBV28 few TGTGCCAGCAGTTTAGAGGTGGCGAGCTCCTACAATGAGCAGTTCTTC CASSLEVASSYNEQFF
TRBJ1-4 TRBD1 TRBV20-1 many TGCAGTGCTAGGGGGACAGGTCGAGGGGAAAAACTGTTTTTT CSARGTGRGEKLFF
TRBJ1-1 . TRBV15 many TGTGCCACCAGCAGAGTATGGAACACTGAAGCTTTCTTT CATSRVWNTEAFF